The T cell receptor beta chain described here comes from a study of blood T cell repertoires in COVID-19. Only a few counts were recorded for this clone. Measured with immunoSEQ multiplex PCR; TCRdb has only the in-frame clones, and not every one. This table has 75,000 to 85,000 clones, 80% to 90% appearing once. The length of the CDR3 is 14 residues. From germline, CDR1 is GTSNPN and CDR2 SVGIG (reference sequence). V shed 3 bases and J 6 bases; nucleotides not matched to a gene: 5. Sequences were obtained from peripheral blood. This TCR came from a human donor in a cohort sampled during active COVID-19. The chain couples TRBV30 to TRBJ1-5; 10 nucleotides agree with TRBD1. DNA of the CDR3: TGTGCCTGGAGCGACAGGGGGCATGCTCAGCCCCAGCATTTT. Encoded protein: CAWSDRGHAQPQHF.